This TCR beta chain appears in the sequencing data of a study of OX40 agonist ivuxolimab in advanced cancers. About the study: Patients were dosed with the agonistic anti-OX40 (CD134) antibody ivuxolimab. Overall study findings and caveats: Both blood CD4+ and CD8+ T cells showed clonal growth by week 6 at 0.1 to 3.0 mg/kg.

Profiled with immunoSEQ multiplex PCR; TCRdb holds only in-frame clones, not every one. The sample shows more than 45,000 clones, around 84% of them seen only once. Researchers took blood at baseline, on cycle 4 day 1, and on cycle 7 day 1. The CDR3 has 17 residues. CDR1 SGHRS and CDR2 YFSETQ come from the germline V gene. Trimming removed 0 bases from V and 1 base from J; junction bases left unmatched: 6. As regards this clone: Its antigen is currently unknown.

The chain uses TRBV5-1 and TRBJ1-5, with 8 bases that match TRBD1. The receptor was derived from an adult with an advanced solid tumor such as melanoma, head and neck, liver or kidney cancer. The starting material was CD4+ or CD8+ T cells sorted from blood, obtained in a trial of the OX40 agonist ivuxolimab. CDR3 nucleotide sequence: TGCGCCAGCAGCTTGGGCCAGGGGGCGGAAAGCAATCAGCCCCAGCATTTT. It yields the protein CASSLGQGAESNQPQHF.